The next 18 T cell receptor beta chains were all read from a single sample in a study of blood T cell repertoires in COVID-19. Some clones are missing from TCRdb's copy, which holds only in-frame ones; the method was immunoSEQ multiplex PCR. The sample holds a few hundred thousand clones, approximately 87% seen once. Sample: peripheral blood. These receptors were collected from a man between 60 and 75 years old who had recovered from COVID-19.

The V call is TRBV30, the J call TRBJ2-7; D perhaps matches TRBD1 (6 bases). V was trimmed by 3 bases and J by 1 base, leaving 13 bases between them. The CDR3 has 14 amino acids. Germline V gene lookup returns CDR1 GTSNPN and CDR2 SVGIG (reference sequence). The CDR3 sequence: CAWRGDIRSYEQYF. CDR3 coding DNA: TGTGCCTGGAGGGGGGACATCAGATCCTACGAGCAGTACTTC.

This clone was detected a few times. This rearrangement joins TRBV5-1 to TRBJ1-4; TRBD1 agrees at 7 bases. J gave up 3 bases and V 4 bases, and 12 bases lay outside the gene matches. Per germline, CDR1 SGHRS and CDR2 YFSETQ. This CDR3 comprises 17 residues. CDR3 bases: TGCGCCAGCAGCGCAGAAGGGGGCGTCATATCTAATGAAAAACTGTTTTTT. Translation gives CASSAEGGVISNEKLFF.

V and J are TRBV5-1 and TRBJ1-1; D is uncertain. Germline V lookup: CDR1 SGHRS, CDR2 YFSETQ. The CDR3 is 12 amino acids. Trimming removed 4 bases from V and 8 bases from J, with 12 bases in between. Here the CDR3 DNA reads TGCGCCAGCAGCCCGTCAGCAGGCGAAGCTTTCTTT. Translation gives CASSPSAGEAFF.

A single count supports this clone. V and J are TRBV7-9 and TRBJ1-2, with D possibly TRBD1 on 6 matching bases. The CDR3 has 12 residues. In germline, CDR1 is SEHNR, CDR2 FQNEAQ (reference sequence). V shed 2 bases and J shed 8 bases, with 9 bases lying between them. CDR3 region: CASSLSTGGYTF. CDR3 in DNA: TGTGCCAGCAGCTTATCGACAGGCGGCTACACCTTC. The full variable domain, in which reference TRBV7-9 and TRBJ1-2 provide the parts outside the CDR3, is DTGVSQNPRHKITKRGQNVTFRCDPISEHNRLYWYRQTLGQGPEFLTYFQNEAQLEKSRLLSDRFSAERPKGSFSTLEIQRTEQGDSAMYLCASSLSTGGYTFGSGTRLTVV.

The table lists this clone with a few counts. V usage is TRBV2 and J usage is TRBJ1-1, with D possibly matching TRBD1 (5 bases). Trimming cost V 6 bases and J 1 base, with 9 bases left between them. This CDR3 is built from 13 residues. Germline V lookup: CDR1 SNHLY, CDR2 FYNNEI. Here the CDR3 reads CASSAGQNTEAFF. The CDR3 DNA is TGTGCCAGCAGCGCAGGACAGAACACTGAAGCTTTCTTT.

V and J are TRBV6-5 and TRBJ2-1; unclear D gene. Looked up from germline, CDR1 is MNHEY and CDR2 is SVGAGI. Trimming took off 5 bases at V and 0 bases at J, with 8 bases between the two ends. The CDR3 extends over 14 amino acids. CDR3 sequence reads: CASSIYSSYNEQFF. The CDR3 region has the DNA TGTGCCAGCAGTATTTATAGCTCCTACAATGAGCAGTTCTTC.

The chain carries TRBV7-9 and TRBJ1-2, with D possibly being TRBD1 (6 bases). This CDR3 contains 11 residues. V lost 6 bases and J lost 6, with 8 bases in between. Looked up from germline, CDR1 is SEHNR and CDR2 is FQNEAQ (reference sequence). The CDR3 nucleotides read TGTGCCAGCAGGACAGGAGATGGCTACACCTTC. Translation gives CASRTGDGYTF.

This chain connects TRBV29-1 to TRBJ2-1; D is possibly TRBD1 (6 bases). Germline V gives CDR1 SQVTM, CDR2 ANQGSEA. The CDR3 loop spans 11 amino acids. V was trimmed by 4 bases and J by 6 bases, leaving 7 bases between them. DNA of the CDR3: TGCAGCGTTGCAGGGGTCAATGAGCAGTTCTTC. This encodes CSVAGVNEQFF.

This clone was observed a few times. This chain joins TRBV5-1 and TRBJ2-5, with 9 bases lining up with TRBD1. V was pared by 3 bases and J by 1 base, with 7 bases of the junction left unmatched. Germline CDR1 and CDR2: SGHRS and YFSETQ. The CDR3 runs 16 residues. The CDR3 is CASSYTGGTSQETQYF. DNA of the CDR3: TGCGCCAGCAGCTACACAGGGGGCACCTCCCAAGAGACCCAGTACTTC.

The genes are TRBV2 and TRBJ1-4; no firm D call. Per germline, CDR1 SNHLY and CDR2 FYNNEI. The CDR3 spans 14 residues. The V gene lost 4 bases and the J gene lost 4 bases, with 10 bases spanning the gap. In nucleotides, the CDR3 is TGTGCCAGCAGTGGCACTGTAATTAATGAAAAACTGTTTTTT. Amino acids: CASSGTVINEKLFF. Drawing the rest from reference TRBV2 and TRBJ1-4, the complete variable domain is EPEVTQTPSHQVTQMGQEVILRCVPISNHLYFYWYRQILGQKVEFLVSFYNNEISEKSEIFDDQFSVERPDGSNFTLKIRSTKLEDSAMYFCASSGTVINEKLFFGSGTQLSVL.

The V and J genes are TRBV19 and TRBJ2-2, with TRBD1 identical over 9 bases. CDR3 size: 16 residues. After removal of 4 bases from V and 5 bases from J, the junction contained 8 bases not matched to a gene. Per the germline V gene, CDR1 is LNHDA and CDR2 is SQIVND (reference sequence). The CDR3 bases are TGTGCCAGTAGTACGCCGACAGGGGGTTATACCGGGGAGCTGTTTTTT. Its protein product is CASSTPTGGYTGELFF.

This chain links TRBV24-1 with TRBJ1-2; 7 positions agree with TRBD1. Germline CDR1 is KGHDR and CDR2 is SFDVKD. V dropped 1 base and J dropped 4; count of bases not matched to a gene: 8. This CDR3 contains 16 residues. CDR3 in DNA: TGTGCCACCAGTGATTTTTGGGGGACAGTTGTCTATGGCTACACCTTC. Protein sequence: CATSDFWGTVVYGYTF.

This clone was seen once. CDR3 in amino acids: CAWSIRAGQQEKLFF. CDR3 DNA: TGTGCCTGGTCGATCCGTGCAGGGCAGCAAGAAAAACTGTTTTTT. V gene TRBV30 combines with J gene TRBJ1-4; D may be TRBD1 (5 bases). Deletions cut 5 bases from V and 8 bases from J, with 21 bases between. The germline V gene encodes CDR1 GTSNPN and CDR2 SVGIG (reference sequence). The CDR3 consists of 15 residues.

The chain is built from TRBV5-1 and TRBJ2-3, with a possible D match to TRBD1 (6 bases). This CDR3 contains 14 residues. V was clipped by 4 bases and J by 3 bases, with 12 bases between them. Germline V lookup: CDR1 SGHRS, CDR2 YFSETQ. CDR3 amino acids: CASSPTTGTDTQYF. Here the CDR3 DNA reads TGCGCCAGCAGCCCAACTACAGGGACAGATACGCAGTATTTT.

The CDR3 nucleotides read TGTGCCAGCAGCGGGACAGGGAGCTCCTACAATGAGCAGTTCTTC. Translation gives CASSGTGSSYNEQFF. The chain links TRBV7-9 to TRBJ2-1, with 9 bases aligning to TRBD1. Germline V CDR1 and CDR2: SEHNR, FQNEAQ (reference sequence). The trim removed 5 bases at V and 0 bases at J, leaving 2 bases unmatched. The CDR3 consists of 15 residues.

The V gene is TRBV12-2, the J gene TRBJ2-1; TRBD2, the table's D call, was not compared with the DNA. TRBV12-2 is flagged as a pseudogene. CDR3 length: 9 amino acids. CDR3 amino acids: CASRFLQFF. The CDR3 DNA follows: TGTGCAAGTCGCTTTCTTCAGTTCTTC.

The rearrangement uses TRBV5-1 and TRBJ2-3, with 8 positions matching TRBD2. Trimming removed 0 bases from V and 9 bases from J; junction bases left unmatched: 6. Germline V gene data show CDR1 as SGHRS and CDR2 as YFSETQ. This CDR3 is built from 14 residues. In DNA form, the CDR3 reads TGCGCCAGCAGCTTGGAATTATCGGGGGGGACGCAGTATTTT. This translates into CASSLELSGGTQYF.

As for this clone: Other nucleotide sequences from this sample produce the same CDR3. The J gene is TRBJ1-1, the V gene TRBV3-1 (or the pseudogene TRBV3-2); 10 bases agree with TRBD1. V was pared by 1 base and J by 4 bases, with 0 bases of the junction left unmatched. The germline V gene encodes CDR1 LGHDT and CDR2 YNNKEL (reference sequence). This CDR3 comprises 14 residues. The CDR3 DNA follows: TGTGCCAGCAGCCAAGGGACAGGGGGCACTGAAGCTTTCTTT. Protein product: CASSQGTGGTEAFF.